The clone carrying this T cell receptor (beta chain) was seen only a few times. The sample comes from a study of blood T cell repertoires in COVID-19. Per the study methods: Reference gene primer amplification yielded estimated nucleated cell counts. TCRdb's table, derived via immunoSEQ multiplex PCR, lists solely in-frame clones and lacks some. V, J and clone size are taken as reported in that table, and D and trimming were inferred from the DNA itself. Among about 260,000 clones, 87% were seen once, and the ten largest hold over 2%. This CDR3 region has 14 residues. CDR1 is MNHEY, CDR2 SVGEGT, per germline. Between the trimmed V and J ends, which lost 5 bases and 4 bases, there was a span of 14 bases.

The sequenced material came from peripheral blood. This TCR was recovered from a woman aged 50 to 60 with acute or convalescent COVID-19. The chain combines TRBV6-2 or TRBV6-3 with TRBJ1-1; TRBD1 might be the D (5 bases). The CDR3 sequence: CASSPPGGGTEAFF. The CDR3 coding sequence is TGTGCCAGCAGTCCCCCCGGCGGGGGCACTGAAGCTTTCTTT.